This T cell receptor (beta chain) came from a study of T cells in Graves' hyperthyroidism and ophthalmopathy. A few counts support this clonotype. Its specificity is not known. Study-wide points: Model-based prediction identified ophthalmopathy a median 6.5 months prior to its onset.

Amplified TCR beta CDR3 regions came from RNA transcripts. Primed by the HTBI set, a first-round RT-PCR was run on the TCR CDR3. TCRdb re-called the multiplex PCR reads through MiXCR, storing one row per CDR3 protein. The table lists about 400,000 distinct CDR3 sequences, 13% of them singletons. Each patient was aged 18 to 65 and had newly diagnosed hyperthyroidism of under 2 months' duration. An approximately 10 ml volume of fresh peripheral blood provided the PBMCs. The J segment lost 4 bases and the V segment lost 6 bases, leaving 3 bases of the junction unmatched. Germline V CDR1 and CDR2: LNHDA, SQIVND (reference sequence). This CDR3 comprises 15 residues.

V and J are TRBV19 and TRBJ2-3, with 14 bases matching TRBD2. The sequenced material came from blood. The clonotype originates from a woman aged 18-35 years with Graves' hyperthyroidism. The CDR3 is CASSRLAGGADTQYF. Here the CDR3 DNA reads TGTGCCAGTAGCCGACTAGCGGGAGGGGCAGATACGCAGTATTTT.